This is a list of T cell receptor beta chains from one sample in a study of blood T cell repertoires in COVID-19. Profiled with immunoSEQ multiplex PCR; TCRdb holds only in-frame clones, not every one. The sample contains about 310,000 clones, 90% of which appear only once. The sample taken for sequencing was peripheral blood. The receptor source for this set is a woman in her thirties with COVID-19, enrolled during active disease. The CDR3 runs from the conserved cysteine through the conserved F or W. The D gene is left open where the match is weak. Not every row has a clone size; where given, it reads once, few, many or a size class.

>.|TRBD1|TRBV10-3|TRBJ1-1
TGTGCCATCAGTGCCATCGGACAGGGAGCTGAAGCTTTCTTT
CAISAIGQGAEAFF
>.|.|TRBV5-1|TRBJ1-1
TGCGCCAGCAGCTTGGCCTCCGACAGGGAAGCTTTCTTT
CASSLASDREAFF
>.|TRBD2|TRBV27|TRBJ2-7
TGTGCCAGCAGCAGTATAGCGGGAGGGACCTACGAGCAGTACTTC
CASSSIAGGTYEQYF
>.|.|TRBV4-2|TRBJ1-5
TGTGCCAGCAGCCAAGAGGGGCTTCAGCCCCAGCATTTT
CASSQEGLQPQHF
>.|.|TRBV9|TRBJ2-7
TGTGCCAGCAGCGTGCTCCCGGAGGGCTACGAGCAGTACTTC
CASSVLPEGYEQYF
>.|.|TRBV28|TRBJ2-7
TGTGCCAGCAGCCCTAGAGACTACCCGCAGTACTTC
CASSPRDYPQYF
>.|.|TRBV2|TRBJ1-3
TGTGCCAGCAGTGAACTAAGAAAGTGGAGCTCTGGAAACACCATATATTTT
CASSELRKWSSGNTIYF
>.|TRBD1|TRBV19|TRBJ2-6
TGTGCCAGTAGTCCGAGTGGGCGACAGGGGGCCCAAGCCTCTGGGGCCAACGTCCTGACTTTC
CASSPSGRQGAQASGANVLTF
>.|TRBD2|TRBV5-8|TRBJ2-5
TGTGCCAGCAGCTTTTGGGCTAGCGGGAGTAAAGAGACCCAGTACTTC
CASSFWASGSKETQYF
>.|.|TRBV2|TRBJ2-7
TGTGCCAGCAGTGGTGGGGGCCACGAGCAGTACTTC
CASSGGGHEQYF
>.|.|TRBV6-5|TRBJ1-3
TGTGCCAGCAGTTACTCACAGGAGTCTGGAAACACCATATATTTT
CASSYSQESGNTIYF
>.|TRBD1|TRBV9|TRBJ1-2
TGTGCCAGCAGCGTAGACTCTGGGGACAGGGGTTATGGCTACACCTTC
CASSVDSGDRGYGYTF
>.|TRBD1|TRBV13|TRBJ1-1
TGTGCCAGCAGCCTTAGACAGGGTCCCAACACTGAAGCTTTCTTT
CASSLRQGPNTEAFF
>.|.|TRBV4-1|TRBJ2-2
TGCGCCAGCAGCCTTGAAACCCCGGGGCAGGGAGGATGGACCGGGGAGCTGTTTTTT
CASSLETPGQGGWTGELFF
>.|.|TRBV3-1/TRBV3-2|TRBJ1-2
TGTGCCAGCAGCCGAGAACAGGGCTATGGCTACACCTTC
CASSREQGYGYTF
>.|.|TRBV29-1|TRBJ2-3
TGCAGCGTTGAAGATCGGGGGGCTGCAGATACGCAGTATTTT
CSVEDRGAADTQYF
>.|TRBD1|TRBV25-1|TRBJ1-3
TGTGCCAGCAGTGGTTCGGAAGAACAGGGGAGAGGAAACACCATATATTTT
CASSGSEEQGRGNTIYF
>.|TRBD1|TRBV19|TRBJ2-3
TGTGCCAGTAGCGACAGGGGGAGGTCAGATACGCAGTATTTT
CASSDRGRSDTQYF
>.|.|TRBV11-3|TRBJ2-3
TGTGCCAGCAGCTTTAGCAGCGATACGCAGTATTTT
CASSFSSDTQYF
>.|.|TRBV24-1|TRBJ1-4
TGTGCCACCAGTGATTCTACCAGGGGTGGTGAAAAACTGTTTTTT
CATSDSTRGGEKLFF
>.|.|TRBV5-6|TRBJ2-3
TGTGCCAGCAGCTCTTTAGCGTCAGGAGATACGCAGTATTTT
CASSSLASGDTQYF
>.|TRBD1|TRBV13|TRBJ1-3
TGTGCCAGCAGCTCAGCAGGGACAGGAGGAAACACCATATATTTT
CASSSAGTGGNTIYF
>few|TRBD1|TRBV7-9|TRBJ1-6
TGTGCCAGCAGCTTTACACAGGGGAACTCACCCCTCCACTTT
CASSFTQGNSPLHF
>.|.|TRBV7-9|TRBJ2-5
TGTGCCAGCAGCTCCAGGGTACTGCAAGAGACCCAGTACTTC
CASSSRVLQETQYF
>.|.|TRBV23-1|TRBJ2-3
TGCGCCAGCCGGGGGGCGGGGACAGATACGCAGTATTTT
CASRGAGTDTQYF
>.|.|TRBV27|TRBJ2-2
TGTGCCAGCAGTTTAGGGCAGAACACCGGGGAGCTGTTTTTT
CASSLGQNTGELFF
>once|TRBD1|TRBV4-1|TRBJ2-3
TGCGCCAGCAGCCAGGTGGACAGGGGGGAAGATACGCAGTATTTT
CASSQVDRGEDTQYF
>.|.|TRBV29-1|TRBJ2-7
TGCAGCGCCGGAGACTACGAGCAGTACTTC
CSAGDYEQYF
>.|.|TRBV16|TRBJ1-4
TGTGCCAGCAGCCAATCGGTCCAGGGAGGCGAAAAACTGTTTTTT
CASSQSVQGGEKLFF
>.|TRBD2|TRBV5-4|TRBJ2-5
TGTGCCAGCAGCCGCCGGACTAGCGGGAGACAGACCCAGTACTTC
CASSRRTSGRQTQYF
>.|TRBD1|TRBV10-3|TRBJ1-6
TGTGCCATCACCCCCCGGGACAGGGACTCACCCCTCCACTTT
CAITPRDRDSPLHF
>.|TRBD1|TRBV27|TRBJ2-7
TGTGCCAGCAGTCGCGACAGGGCCAACTACGAGCAGTACTTC
CASSRDRANYEQYF
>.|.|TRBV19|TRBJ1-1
TGTGCCAGTAGTCCCTTTGGCGGGACGAACACTGAAGCTTTCTTT
CASSPFGGTNTEAFF
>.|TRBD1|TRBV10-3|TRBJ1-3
TGTGCCATCAGGGAAGGGACAGCCGGAAACACCATATATTTT
CAIREGTAGNTIYF
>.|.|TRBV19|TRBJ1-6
TGTGCCAGTAGATCGGACAGTTATAATTCACCCCTCCACTTT
CASRSDSYNSPLHF
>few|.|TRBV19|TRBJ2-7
TGTGCCAGTACACAGGGCGGCGAGCAGTACTTC
CASTQGGEQYF
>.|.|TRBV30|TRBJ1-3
TGTGCCTGGAGTGTAAGGGGCCCTTCAAGCTCTGGAAACACCATATATTTT
CAWSVRGPSSSGNTIYF
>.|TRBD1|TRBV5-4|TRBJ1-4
TGTGCCAGCAGCCTAGGACAGGGGGGGACTAATGAAAAACTGTTTTTT
CASSLGQGGTNEKLFF
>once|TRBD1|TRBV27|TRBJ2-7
TGTGCCAGCAGTTTTTCAGGGGGCGATTTCTCCAACTCCTACGAGCAGTACTTC
CASSFSGGDFSNSYEQYF